Following are 32 T cell receptor beta chains from one sample sequenced in a study of cytomegalovirus exposure and HLA in healthy donors. 13 Jbeta primers and 60 Vbeta primers were used for the PCR. Here immunoSEQ multiplex PCR was the method, and the copy in TCRdb shows in-frame clones only, minus some. Here the sample spans about 150,000 clones, roughly 86% being singletons. Sequencing used PBMCs. Receptor source: a girl aged 10 to 17 in good health and CMV-seropositive.

This chain joins TRBV2 and TRBJ1-5; weak D call: TRBD1 (6 bases). The CDR3 spans 14 residues. Between the trimmed V and J ends, which lost 3 bases and 6 bases, there was a span of 12 bases. Germline V gene lookup returns CDR1 SNHLY and CDR2 FYNNEI. CDR3 amino acids: CASSEEGGPQPQHF. CDR3 nucleotides: TGTGCCAGCAGTGAGGAGGGGGGGCCTCAGCCCCAGCATTTT.

The V gene is TRBV13, the J gene TRBJ1-1; D ambiguous. Trimming took 0 bases from V and 1 from J, leaving 6 bases between them. The CDR3 length is 14 residues. Germline values: CDR1 PRHDT, CDR2 FYEKMQ (reference sequence). The CDR3 spells CASSLGHGNTEAFF. DNA for the CDR3: TGTGCCAGCAGCTTAGGCCACGGGAACACTGAAGCTTTCTTT.

V gene TRBV9 combines with J gene TRBJ1-6; D might be TRBD1 (5 bases). The CDR3 consists of 15 residues. Germline lookup yields CDR1 SGDLS and CDR2 YYNGEE. V dropped 3 bases and J dropped 0 bases, with 7 bases sitting between them. The CDR3 DNA sequence: TGTGCCAGCAGCGGCGACAGCTCCTATAATTCACCCCTCCACTTT. Translating it yields CASSGDSSYNSPLHF.

This clone was counted once. The chain links TRBV9 to TRBJ1-4, with D perhaps TRBD1 (6 bases). Germline CDR1 and CDR2: SGDLS and YYNGEE. Trimming stripped 0 bases from V and 10 bases from J, with 13 bases between. The CDR3 sequence is 14 residues long. The CDR3 region is CASSVDRELGKLFF. Written as DNA, the CDR3 is TGTGCCAGCAGCGTAGACAGGGAACTTGGAAAACTGTTTTTT.

Concerning this clone: Compared with germline, one end of the junction differs, possibly owing to a read error. The chain employs TRBV4-1 and TRBJ1-1; possibly TRBD1 for D (6 bases). The CDR3 length is 13 residues. Germline V gene data show CDR1 as MGHRA and CDR2 as YSYEKL. CDR3 nucleotide sequence: TGCGCCAGCAACCAACAGGGAAACACTGAAGCTTTCTTT. Encoded protein: CASNQQGNTEAFF.

This clone was observed a single time. This chain joins TRBV27 and TRBJ2-3, with 9 bases aligning to TRBD2. Germline V CDR1 and CDR2: MNHEY, SMNVEV (reference sequence). The trim removed 0 bases at V and 1 base at J, leaving 2 bases unmatched. The CDR3 length is 16 residues. The CDR3 loop reads CASSLSVAGGTDTQYF. Written as DNA, the CDR3 is TGTGCCAGCAGTTTATCGGTAGCGGGAGGCACAGATACGCAGTATTTT.

The chain joins TRBV5-6 to TRBJ2-3; 8 nucleotides line up with TRBD2. This CDR3 has 15 amino acids. Germline trimming cut 4 bases from V and 0 bases from J; bases unmatched to any gene: 4. In germline, CDR1 is SGHDT, CDR2 YYEEEE. The CDR3 DNA is TGTGCCAGCAGCGTCTTAGCGGGGAGCACAGATACGCAGTATTTT. This sequence encodes CASSVLAGSTDTQYF.

J is TRBJ1-2 and V is TRBV11-3, with 8 bases identical to TRBD1. CDR3 length: 14 residues. The V gene's germline CDR1 is SGHNT and CDR2 YENEEA. With V trimmed by 2 bases and J by 7 bases, 6 bases remained unmatched. CDR3 coding DNA: TGTGCCAGCAGCTTAATGGACAGGGAGGGTGGCTACACCTTC. It specifies CASSLMDREGGYTF.

This chain uses TRBV14 with TRBJ1-4, with D possibly matching TRBD1 (6 bases). The germline gives CDR1 SGHDN, CDR2 FVKESK. CDR3 length: 15 amino acids. Trimming took off 1 base at V and 8 bases at J, with 14 bases between the two ends. CDR3 protein: CASSQVKGVGEKLFF. The CDR3 DNA is TGTGCCAGCAGCCAAGTCAAGGGGGTCGGGGAAAAACTGTTTTTT.

Only a few counts were recorded for this clone. The J gene is TRBJ2-3, the V gene TRBV19; 7 positions match TRBD1. The trim removed 5 bases at V and 0 bases at J, leaving 8 bases unmatched. The CDR3 sequence is 16 residues long. Germline V gene sequence: CDR1 LNHDA, CDR2 SQIVND (reference sequence). The CDR3 DNA reads as TGTGCCAGTAGTCTAACAGGACAGGAAAGCACAGATACGCAGTATTTT. It translates to CASSLTGQESTDTQYF.

The CDR3 coding sequence is TGTGCCAGCAGCCAGACAGGAGTTAGCAATCAGCCCCAGCATTTT. This codes for CASSQTGVSNQPQHF. The chain combines TRBV7-2 with TRBJ1-5; TRBD1 is a possible D gene (6 bases). Deletions cut 5 bases from V and 0 bases from J, with 11 bases between. Germline assignment: CDR1 SGHTA and CDR2 FQGNSA. CDR3 length: 15 residues.

The V and J genes are TRBV7-8 and TRBJ1-2, with D possibly matching TRBD1 (6 bases). The CDR3 has 14 amino acids. Trimming removed 9 bases at V and 4 bases at J, with 18 bases between. CDR1 is SGHVS and CDR2 is FQNEAQ in the germline V gene. CDR3 in amino acids: CARHPGTSGYGYTF. CDR3 nucleotide sequence: TGTGCCAGACACCCCGGGACATCGGGCTATGGCTACACCTTC.

This chain links TRBV5-4 with TRBJ1-1; D is unclear. V was shortened by 4 bases and J by 1 base, with 23 bases between the two germline ends. CDR3 length: 18 amino acids. Germline lookup yields CDR1 SGHNT and CDR2 YYREEE (reference sequence). CDR3 loop: CASSPMRSRGVQNTEAFF. The CDR3, as DNA: TGTGCCAGCAGCCCGATGCGATCTCGGGGTGTCCAGAACACTGAAGCTTTCTTT.

The chain is built from TRBV9 and TRBJ2-7; maybe TRBD1 (7 bases). V shed 4 bases and J shed 3 bases, with 20 bases lying between them. The V gene's germline CDR1 is SGDLS and CDR2 YYNGEE. This CDR3 spans 16 amino acids. CDR3 sequence (DNA): TGTGCCAGCAGCAGGTTGGAGGGGGCCTTAGACTACGAGCAGTACTTC. Translation: CASSRLEGALDYEQYF.

The gene calls are TRBV18 and TRBJ1-5, with D possibly TRBD1 on 6 matching bases. The CDR3 length is 16 residues. The germline V gene has CDR1 KGHSH and CDR2 LQKENI. The V end lost 0 bases, the J end lost 7 bases, and 16 bases lay between the germline ends. CDR3 residues: CASSPPGSAGDQPQHF. The CDR3 DNA follows: TGTGCCAGCTCACCACCGGGTTCGGCAGGGGACCAGCCCCAGCATTTT.

This chain connects TRBV27 to TRBJ2-7; unclear D gene. The V and J ends lost 5 bases and 5 bases respectively, with 7 bases between them. The CDR3 length is 11 residues. The germline gives CDR1 MNHEY, CDR2 SMNVEV (reference sequence). CDR3 amino acids: CASSARDEQYF. CDR3 bases: TGTGCCAGCAGTGCCCGGGACGAGCAGTACTTC.

The chain couples TRBV9 to TRBJ2-5; 7 bases match TRBD2. The V segment lost 3 bases and the J segment 0 bases; nucleotides outside the gene matches: 11. This CDR3 contains 17 residues. Germline CDR1 reads SGDLS; CDR2 reads YYNGEE. The CDR3 spells CASSAAGGLEYQETQYF. The CDR3, as DNA: TGTGCCAGCAGCGCCGCGGGTGGACTAGAATACCAAGAGACCCAGTACTTC.

The CDR3 DNA follows: TGCAGCGTTGAGTCAGCGAATCAGCCCCAGCATTTT. As protein: CSVESANQPQHF. This sequence joins TRBV29-1 and TRBJ1-5, with D hard to call. Germline V CDR1 and CDR2: SQVTM, ANQGSEA. Trimming cost V 3 bases and J 4 bases, with 7 bases left between them. This CDR3 contains 12 residues.

This clone was seen once. As DNA, the CDR3 is TGTGCCAGCAGTGAAGTTGGACAAACAGATACGCAGTATTTT. Translating it yields CASSEVGQTDTQYF. The V and J genes are TRBV6-1 and TRBJ2-3; D perhaps matches TRBD1 (5 bases). Germline loops: CDR1 MNHNS, CDR2 SASEGT. There are 14 residues in the CDR3. The V end lost 1 base, the J end lost 3 bases, and 8 bases lay between the germline ends.

The chain has TRBV27 and TRBJ2-3; 7 nucleotides agree with TRBD2. V shed 3 bases, J shed 4 bases, and the junction held 7 bases outside the gene matches. The CDR3 contains 15 residues. Per the germline V gene, CDR1 is MNHEY and CDR2 is SMNVEV (reference sequence). CDR3 protein: CASSFGGENPDTQYF. The CDR3 bases are TGTGCCAGCAGTTTTGGGGGGGAGAATCCAGATACGCAGTATTTT.

The rearrangement uses TRBV2 and TRBJ2-6; tentatively, D is TRBD1 (7 bases). Germline V gene data show CDR1 as SNHLY and CDR2 as FYNNEI. There are 16 residues in the CDR3. V lost 6 bases and J 4 bases, leaving 16 bases between the germline ends. CDR3 bases: TGTGCCAGCAGGGAGGGGGCAGGGATCGGGGCCAACGTCCTGACTTTC. It is translated as CASREGAGIGANVLTF.

This sequence joins TRBV11-2 and TRBJ1-1, with D possibly TRBD1 on 6 matching bases. V lost 5 bases and J 1 base, leaving 17 bases between the germline ends. The CDR3 spans 16 residues. Germline CDR1 and CDR2: SGHAT and FQNNGV. For the CDR3, the DNA is TGTGCCAGCAGCCTTTTAACACCGGGACAGAACACTGAAGCTTTCTTT. Its translation is CASSLLTPGQNTEAFF.

This chain uses TRBV14 with TRBJ2-1, with 9 positions matching TRBD2. Germline values: CDR1 SGHDN, CDR2 FVKESK. Losses at the gene ends were 3 bases for V and 7 bases for J; bases not matched to a gene: 4. The CDR3 is made up of 14 amino acids. The CDR3 DNA follows: TGTGCCAGCAGCCAGAGCGGGGGGTTTAATGAGCAGTTCTTC. This sequence encodes CASSQSGGFNEQFF.

The chain is built from TRBV9 and TRBJ2-5; 7 nucleotides line up with TRBD2. Germline V lookup: CDR1 SGDLS, CDR2 YYNGEE. The CDR3 runs to 15 residues. After removal of 3 bases from V and 2 bases from J, the junction contained 7 bases not matched to a gene. The CDR3, as DNA: TGTGCCAGCAGCGGATCCGGGACTACACAAGAGACCCAGTACTTC. Translating gives CASSGSGTTQETQYF.

V is TRBV7-6 and J is TRBJ2-5; possibly TRBD1 for D (5 bases). CDR1 and CDR2 from the germline V gene are SGHVS and FNYEAQ. The V gene lost 5 bases and the J gene lost 5 bases, with 15 bases spanning the gap. This CDR3 contains 14 residues. CDR3 nucleotide sequence: TGTGCCAGCAGCGCACCAACAGGATACGAGACCCAGTACTTC. It yields the protein CASSAPTGYETQYF.

The rearrangement joins TRBV5-6 to TRBJ2-3; 16 positions agree with TRBD2. Losses at the gene ends were 10 bases for V and 3 bases for J; bases not matched to a gene: 17. The CDR3 totals 19 residues. CDR1 is SGHDT and CDR2 is YYEEEE in the germline V gene. This CDR3 is CAFLLPGTSGGVRTDTQYF. The CDR3 bases are TGTGCCTTTCTGCTGCCCGGGACTAGCGGGGGGGTGCGGACAGATACGCAGTATTTT.

The chain uses TRBV10-1 and TRBJ1-5; 7 bases match TRBD1. Germline CDR1 is WNHNN and CDR2 is SYGVQD (reference sequence). The junction had 18 bases not matched to a gene; V was cut back by 2 bases and J by 2 bases. The CDR3 covers 20 residues. The DNA for the CDR3 is TGCGCCAGCAGTGAGGGGAAGTGGAGGCAGGGGGGAAGGTGCAATCAGCCCCAGCATTTT. It codes for CASSEGKWRQGGRCNQPQHF.

The chain has TRBV11-2 and TRBJ2-7; tentative D call: TRBD1 (6 bases). Germline CDR1 SGHAT, CDR2 FQNNGV. Trimming shortened V by 1 base and J by 0 bases, and 10 bases separated the two germline ends. The CDR3 loop spans 15 amino acids. CDR3 sequence reads: CASSLVQGTSYEQYF. The CDR3 DNA follows: TGTGCCAGCAGCTTAGTCCAGGGGACCTCCTACGAGCAGTACTTC.

V and J are TRBV2 and TRBJ1-4; D gene unclear. CDR3 length: 14 amino acids. CDR1 is SNHLY and CDR2 is FYNNEI in the germline V gene. The V gene lost 6 bases and the J gene lost 3 bases, with 11 bases spanning the gap. The CDR3 here is CASRGDAANEKLFF. CDR3 DNA sequence: TGTGCCAGCAGGGGAGATGCGGCTAATGAAAAACTGTTTTTT.

The chain joins TRBV15 to TRBJ2-1; the match to TRBD1 covers 7 bases. The CDR3 loop spans 17 amino acids. The ends lost 3 bases at V and 0 bases at J; junction bases unmatched: 8. Germline CDR1 LNHNV, CDR2 YYDKDF (reference sequence). Here the CDR3 reads CATSSGWGTASYNEQFF. CDR3 nucleotides: TGTGCCACCAGCAGCGGATGGGGGACAGCCTCCTACAATGAGCAGTTCTTC.

The rearrangement links TRBV18 to TRBJ1-2; TRBD1 agrees at 12 bases. CDR3 length equals 14 residues. Germline assignment: CDR1 KGHSH and CDR2 LQKENI. J gave up 4 bases and V 6 bases, and 3 bases lay outside the gene matches. Here the CDR3 reads CASSPGQGAYGYTF. CDR3 sequence (DNA): TGTGCCAGCTCCCCGGGACAGGGGGCCTATGGCTACACCTTC.

V and J are TRBV28 and TRBJ1-2; D unclear. The CDR3 totals 12 residues. Per germline, CDR1 MDHEN and CDR2 SYDVKM. The V and J ends lost 5 bases and 2 bases respectively, with 6 bases between them. In DNA form, the CDR3 reads TGTGCCAGCAGTCTTATGAACTATGGCTACACCTTC. Amino acids: CASSLMNYGYTF.